This T cell receptor (beta chain) comes out of a study of OX40 agonist ivuxolimab in advanced cancers. Study as a whole: Earlier treatment with anti-PD-1, anti-PD-L1 or anti-CTLA-4 was permitted, and roughly 42% had received some.

The CDR3 sequence is 13 residues long. V gave up 4 bases and J gave up 6 bases, with 12 bases separating them. The germline V gene has CDR1 WSHSY and CDR2 SAAADI. Sequencing used immunoSEQ multiplex PCR; TCRdb keeps in-frame clones, though not all of them. The sample includes 50,000 to 75,000 clones, approximately 90% of them seen just once. The sequences come from CD4+ or CD8+ T cells sorted from blood, collected in a trial of the OX40 agonist ivuxolimab. The chain carries TRBV10-2 and TRBJ1-1, with D uncertain. This sequence originates from an adult with an advanced solid tumor such as melanoma, head and neck, liver or kidney cancer. CDR3 nucleotides: TGCGCCAGCAGTGTTGGCATTTTCTCTGAAGCTTTCTTT. This sequence encodes CASSVGIFSEAFF.